This TCR beta chain is drawn from a study of blood T cell repertoires in COVID-19. Study details: T cells, B-cell-depleted T cells, or PBMCs provided the cDNA or gDNA that served as material.

The CDR3 length is 16 residues. CDR1 is SGHDT and CDR2 is YYEEEE in the germline V gene. Trimming took off 4 bases at V and 2 bases at J, with 16 bases between the two ends. Method: immunoSEQ multiplex PCR; TCRdb's copy keeps in-frame clones and lacks some. The data contain about 82,000 clones, around four fifths of them singletons. Seattle's cohort entered during active infection and was followed longitudinally. The sequenced sample was peripheral blood. The genes are TRBV5-6 and TRBJ2-1; the D gene is possibly TRBD1 (6 bases). The source of this sequence is a man in his sixties with COVID-19, enrolled during active disease. CDR3 in amino acids: CASSRDLKGAYNEQFF. In DNA form, the CDR3 reads TGTGCCAGCAGCCGAGACTTGAAGGGGGCCTACAATGAGCAGTTCTTC.